A selection of T cell receptor beta chains follows, all from one sample in a study of blood T cell repertoires in COVID-19. Produced via immunoSEQ multiplex PCR; TCRdb's table is partial and in-frame only. The sample yields a few hundred thousand clones, 80% to 90% seen once. Sequencing was done on a sample of PBMCs or T cells enriched from blood (not recorded which). The origin of the receptors is a man aged 18-30 years who had recovered from COVID-19. Both conserved end residues are part of each CDR3. A D gene is named only where the DNA matches it firmly. Clone size is stated in some rows and not others, as once, few, many or a class when expanded.

J gene	D gene	clone size	V gene	CDR3 protein	CDR3 DNA
TRBJ1-6	TRBD1	NA	TRBV28	CASSIRDRNSPLHF	TGTGCCAGCAGTATCCGGGACAGAAATTCACCCCTCCACTTT
TRBJ2-7	NA	NA	TRBV24-1	CATSDSARYEQYF	TGTGCCACCAGTGATAGCGCTAGGTACGAGCAGTACTTC
TRBJ2-1	TRBD2	NA	TRBV29-1	CSVEFWAGRKGLAGNEQFF	TGCAGCGTTGAATTTTGGGCAGGGCGGAAGGGACTAGCGGGAAATGAGCAGTTCTTC
TRBJ2-5	NA	once	TRBV5-1	CASSLVSGPGWETQYF	TGCGCCAGCAGCTTGGTGAGCGGACCGGGGTGGGAGACCCAGTACTTC
TRBJ2-1	NA	NA	TRBV7-3	CASSLDSLFGNEQFF	TGTGCCAGCAGCTTAGACTCACTCTTCGGCAATGAGCAGTTCTTC
TRBJ1-2	TRBD1	NA	TRBV30	CAFRTGGRLGYTF	TGTGCCTTTCGGACAGGGGGCAGACTCGGCTACACCTTC
TRBJ2-7	NA	many	TRBV9	CASSPRPQGIRNEQYF	TGTGCCAGCAGCCCCCGACCCCAGGGGATCAGGAACGAGCAGTACTTC
TRBJ1-3	TRBD1	NA	TRBV9	CASSGRQGYSGNTIYF	TGTGCCAGCAGCGGAAGACAGGGCTACTCTGGAAACACCATATATTTT
TRBJ2-1	NA	NA	TRBV18	CASSLSPPAEFYNEQFF	TGTGCCAGCTCACTTTCCCCCCCAGCGGAATTCTACAATGAGCAGTTCTTC
TRBJ1-2	NA	NA	TRBV6-1	CASSETRVVSGYTF	TGTGCCAGCAGTGAGACCCGGGTAGTTAGTGGCTACACCTTC
TRBJ2-7	NA	NA	TRBV20-1	CSARFGYEQYF	TGCAGTGCTAGGTTCGGGTACGAGCAGTACTTC
TRBJ2-5	NA	NA	TRBV20-1	CSASLLAQETQYF	TGCAGTGCTAGTCTGCTAGCTCAAGAGACCCAGTACTTC
TRBJ1-1	TRBD1	NA	TRBV15	CATSRGLTGPNTEAFF	TGTGCCACCAGCAGGGGTTTGACAGGGCCGAACACTGAAGCTTTCTTT
TRBJ1-3	NA	few	TRBV5-1	CASSPGVGNTIYF	TGCGCCAGCAGCCCGGGAGTCGGAAACACCATATATTTT
TRBJ2-7	NA	NA	TRBV15	CATSGAPAASYEQYF	TGTGCCACCAGCGGAGCGCCGGCGGCCTCCTACGAGCAGTACTTC
TRBJ2-7	NA	NA	TRBV4-1	CASSQPTGKAYEQYF	TGCGCCAGCAGCCAACCGACAGGTAAAGCTTACGAGCAGTACTTC
TRBJ2-1	NA	NA	TRBV30	CAWGPRGWEQFF	TGTGCCTGGGGTCCCAGAGGTTGGGAGCAGTTCTTC
TRBJ1-1	NA	NA	TRBV10-3	CAIKGQDTEAFF	TGTGCCATCAAGGGGCAGGACACTGAAGCTTTCTTT
TRBJ2-3	NA	NA	TRBV5-1	CASSFTTSSTDTQYF	TGCGCCAGCAGTTTTACAACGTCTAGCACAGATACGCAGTATTTT
TRBJ1-4	NA	NA	TRBV15	CATSRGRVGSGEKLFF	TGTGCCACCAGCAGGGGCAGGGTCGGGTCTGGTGAAAAACTGTTTTTT
TRBJ1-2	NA	NA	TRBV28	CASSFSIRQGGFLGGRGYTF	TGTGCCAGCAGTTTTAGCATCAGGCAGGGAGGGTTTCTCGGTGGACGTGGCTACACCTTC
TRBJ1-3	NA	NA	TRBV7-2	CASSAVLRNTIYF	TGTGCCAGCAGCGCAGTTCTTAGAAACACCATATATTTT
TRBJ2-3	TRBD2	NA	TRBV2	CASSLLAGADTQYF	TGTGCCAGCAGCCTACTAGCGGGGGCAGATACGCAGTATTTT
TRBJ2-3	NA	NA	TRBV7-2	CASSLDIVSTDTQYF	TGTGCCAGCAGCTTAGATATAGTGAGCACAGATACGCAGTATTTT
TRBJ2-1	NA	NA	TRBV3-1/TRBV3-2	CASSQVTGQNEQFF	TGTGCCAGCAGCCAAGTGACTGGACAGAATGAGCAGTTCTTC
TRBJ2-1	NA	NA	TRBV5-1	CASSYRDGGAKGDEQFF	TGCGCCAGCAGCTACCGGGACGGGGGAGCTAAAGGGGATGAGCAGTTCTTC
TRBJ2-5	NA	NA	TRBV14	CASSQDRGTVRETQYF	TGTGCCAGCAGCCAAGATCGGGGGACCGTCCGGGAGACCCAGTACTTC
TRBJ2-7	TRBD1	NA	TRBV19	CASSIETGETYEQYF	TGTGCCAGTAGTATAGAGACAGGGGAAACGTACGAGCAGTACTTC
TRBJ2-2	TRBD2	NA	TRBV5-4	CASSLPGGGATGELFF	TGTGCCAGCAGCTTACCCGGGGGGGGCGCCACCGGGGAGCTGTTTTTT
TRBJ2-3	TRBD2	NA	TRBV9	CASSAPGTSDTDTQYF	TGTGCCAGCAGCGCCCCCGGGACTAGCGACACAGATACGCAGTATTTT
TRBJ2-7	NA	NA	TRBV5-1	CASSFGLASYEQYF	TGCGCCAGCAGCTTTGGCCTAGCAAGCTACGAGCAGTACTTC
TRBJ2-2	TRBD2	NA	TRBV7-3	CASSLAASGTYTGELFF	TGTGCCAGCAGCTTAGCCGCTAGCGGGACCTACACCGGGGAGCTGTTTTTT
TRBJ2-5	TRBD1	NA	TRBV19	CASSNPVGQGAVETQYF	TGTGCCAGTAGTAATCCCGTGGGACAGGGGGCCGTCGAGACCCAGTACTTC
TRBJ1-5	TRBD1	NA	TRBV6-5	CASWTGGMGNQPQHF	TGTGCCAGTTGGACAGGGGGCATGGGCAATCAGCCCCAGCATTTT
TRBJ2-3	NA	NA	TRBV4-3	CASSQGVDYSTDTQYF	TGCGCCAGCAGCCAAGGGGTCGACTATAGCACAGATACGCAGTATTTT
TRBJ1-5	TRBD1	NA	TRBV28	CASSTGGAAGMGQPQHF	TGTGCCAGCAGTACAGGGGGCGCCGCTGGTATGGGTCAGCCCCAGCATTTT
TRBJ2-2	TRBD2	NA	TRBV10-3	CAISERTGTSGRGTGELFF	TGTGCCATCAGTGAGCGGACAGGGACTAGCGGGAGGGGAACCGGGGAGCTGTTTTTT
TRBJ2-7	NA	NA	TRBV6-5	CASSYTLASSYEQYF	TGTGCCAGCAGTTACACGCTAGCGAGCTCCTACGAGCAGTACTTC
TRBJ2-7	TRBD2	NA	TRBV6-1	CASSELRGGYSYEQYF	TGTGCCAGCAGTGAACTCCGCGGGGGATATTCCTACGAGCAGTACTTC
TRBJ2-4	NA	NA	TRBV21-1	CARASGVGWKNIQYF	TGTGCCAGGGCCTCCGGCGTCGGGTGGAAAAACATTCAGTACTTC
TRBJ1-2	NA	NA	TRBV7-4	CASSLSPGGNTF	TGTGCCAGCAGCTTAAGTCCTGGCGGAAACACCTTC
TRBJ1-6	TRBD1	NA	TRBV29-1	CSVLTGSNSPLHF	TGCAGCGTCCTGACAGGGAGCAATTCACCCCTCCACTTT
TRBJ1-5	NA	NA	TRBV19	CASSTRGGDLFSNQPQHF	TGTGCCAGTAGTACCCGCGGGGGCGACTTATTTAGCAATCAGCCCCAGCATTTT
TRBJ2-2	NA	few	TRBV7-9	CASSALSRARTGELFF	TGTGCCAGCAGCGCCCTTAGTAGAGCGCGGACCGGGGAGCTGTTTTTT
TRBJ1-2	NA	once	TRBV6-5	CASSFQEPYYGYTF	TGTGCCAGCAGTTTTCAGGAACCGTACTATGGCTACACCTTC
TRBJ1-4	TRBD1	few	TRBV7-9	CASSLGTGVINEKLFF	TGTGCCAGCAGCCTAGGGACAGGGGTGATAAATGAAAAACTGTTTTTT
TRBJ1-5	TRBD1	NA	TRBV15	CATSSINRGGNQPQHF	TGTGCCACCAGCAGTATTAACAGGGGTGGTAATCAGCCCCAGCATTTT